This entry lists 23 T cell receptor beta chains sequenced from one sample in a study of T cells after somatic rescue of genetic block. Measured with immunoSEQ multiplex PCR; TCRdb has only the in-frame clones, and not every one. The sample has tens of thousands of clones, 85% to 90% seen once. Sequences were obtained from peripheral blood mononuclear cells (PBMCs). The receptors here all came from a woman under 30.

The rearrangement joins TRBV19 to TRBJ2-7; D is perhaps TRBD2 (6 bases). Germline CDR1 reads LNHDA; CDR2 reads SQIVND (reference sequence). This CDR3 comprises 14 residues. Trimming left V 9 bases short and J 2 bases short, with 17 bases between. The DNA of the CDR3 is TGTGCCAGCTCACTAGCCCCTGGGACCTACGAGCAGTACTTC. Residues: CASSLAPGTYEQYF.

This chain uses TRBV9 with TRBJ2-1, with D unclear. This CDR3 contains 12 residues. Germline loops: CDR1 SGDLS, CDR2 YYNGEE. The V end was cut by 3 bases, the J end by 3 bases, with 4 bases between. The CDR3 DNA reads TGTGCCAGCAGCGCGGGCTACAATGAGCAGTTCTTC. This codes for CASSAGYNEQFF.

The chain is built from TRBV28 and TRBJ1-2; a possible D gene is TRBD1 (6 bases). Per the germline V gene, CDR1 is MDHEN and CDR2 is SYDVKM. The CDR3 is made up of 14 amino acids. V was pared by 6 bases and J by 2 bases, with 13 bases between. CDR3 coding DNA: TGTGCCAGCAGCCCCAACAGGGCGAACTATGGCTACACCTTC. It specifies CASSPNRANYGYTF.

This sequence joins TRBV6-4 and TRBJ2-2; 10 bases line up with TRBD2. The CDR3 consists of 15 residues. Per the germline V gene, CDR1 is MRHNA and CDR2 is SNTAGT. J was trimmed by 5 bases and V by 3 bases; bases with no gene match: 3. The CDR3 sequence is CASSEASGSTGELFF. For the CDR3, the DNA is TGTGCCAGCAGTGAGGCTAGCGGGAGTACCGGGGAGCTGTTTTTT.

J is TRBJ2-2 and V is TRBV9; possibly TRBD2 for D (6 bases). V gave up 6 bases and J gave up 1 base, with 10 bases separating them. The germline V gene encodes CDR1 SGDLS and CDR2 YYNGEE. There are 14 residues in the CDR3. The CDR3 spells CASTGELNTGELFF. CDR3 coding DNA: TGTGCCAGCACGGGAGAATTGAACACCGGGGAGCTGTTTTTT.

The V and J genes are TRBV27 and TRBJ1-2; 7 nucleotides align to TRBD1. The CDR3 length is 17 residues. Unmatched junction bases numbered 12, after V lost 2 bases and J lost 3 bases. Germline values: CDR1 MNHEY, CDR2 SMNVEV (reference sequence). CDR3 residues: CASSLRYRGEVYYGYTF. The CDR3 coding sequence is TGTGCCAGCAGTTTACGCTACAGGGGTGAGGTTTACTATGGCTACACCTTC.

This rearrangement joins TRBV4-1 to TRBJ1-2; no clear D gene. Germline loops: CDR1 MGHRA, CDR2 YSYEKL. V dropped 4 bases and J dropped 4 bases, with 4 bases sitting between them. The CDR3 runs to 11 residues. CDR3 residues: CASSPGYGYTF. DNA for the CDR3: TGCGCCAGCAGCCCGGGCTATGGCTACACCTTC.

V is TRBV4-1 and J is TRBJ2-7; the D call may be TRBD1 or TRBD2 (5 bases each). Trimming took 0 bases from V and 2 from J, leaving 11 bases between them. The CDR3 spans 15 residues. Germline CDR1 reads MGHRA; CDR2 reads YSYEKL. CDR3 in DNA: TGCGCCAGCAGCCAAGATCCCGGGGCTCCCTACGAGCAGTACTTC. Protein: CASSQDPGAPYEQYF.

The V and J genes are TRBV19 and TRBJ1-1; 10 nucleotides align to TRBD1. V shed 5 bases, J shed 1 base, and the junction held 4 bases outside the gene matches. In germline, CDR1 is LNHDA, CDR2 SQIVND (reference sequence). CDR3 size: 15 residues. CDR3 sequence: CASSGRDRGNTEAFF. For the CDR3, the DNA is TGTGCCAGTAGTGGACGGGACAGGGGGAACACTGAAGCTTTCTTT.

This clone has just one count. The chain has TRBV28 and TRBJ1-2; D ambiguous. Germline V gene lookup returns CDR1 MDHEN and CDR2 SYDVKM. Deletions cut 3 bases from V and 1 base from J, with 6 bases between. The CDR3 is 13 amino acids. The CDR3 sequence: CASSFPLNYGYTF. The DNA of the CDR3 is TGTGCCAGCAGTTTTCCTCTTAACTATGGCTACACCTTC.

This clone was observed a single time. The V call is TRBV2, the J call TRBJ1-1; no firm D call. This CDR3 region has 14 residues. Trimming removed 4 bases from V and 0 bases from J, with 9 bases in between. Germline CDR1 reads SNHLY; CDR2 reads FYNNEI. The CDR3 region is CASSGEIMNTEAFF. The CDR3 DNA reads TGTGCCAGCAGTGGAGAGATTATGAACACTGAAGCTTTCTTT.

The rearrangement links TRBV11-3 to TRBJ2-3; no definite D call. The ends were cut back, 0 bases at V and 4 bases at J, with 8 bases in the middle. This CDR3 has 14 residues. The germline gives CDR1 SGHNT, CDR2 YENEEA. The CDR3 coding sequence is TGTGCCAGCAGCTTAGATATAGGCCCAGATACGCAGTATTTT. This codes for CASSLDIGPDTQYF.

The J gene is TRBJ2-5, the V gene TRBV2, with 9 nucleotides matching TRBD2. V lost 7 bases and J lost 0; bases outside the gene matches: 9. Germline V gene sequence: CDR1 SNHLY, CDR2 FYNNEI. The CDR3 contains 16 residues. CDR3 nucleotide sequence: TGTGCCAGCATTAAAGGGAGACTAGCGGACCAAGAGACCCAGTACTTC. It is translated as CASIKGRLADQETQYF.

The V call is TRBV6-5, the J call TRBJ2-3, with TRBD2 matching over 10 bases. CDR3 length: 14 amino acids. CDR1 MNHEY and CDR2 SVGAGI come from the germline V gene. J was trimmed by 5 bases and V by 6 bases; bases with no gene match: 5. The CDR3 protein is CASREAGGKDTQYF. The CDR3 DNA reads TGTGCCAGCAGGGAAGCGGGAGGGAAAGATACGCAGTATTTT.

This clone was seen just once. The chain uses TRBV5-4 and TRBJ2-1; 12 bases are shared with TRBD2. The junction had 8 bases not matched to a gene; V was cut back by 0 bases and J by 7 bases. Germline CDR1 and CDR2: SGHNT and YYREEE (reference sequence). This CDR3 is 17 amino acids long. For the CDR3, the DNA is TGTGCCAGCAGCTTGGGGCTAGCGGGAGGGCCGGAAAATGAGCAGTTCTTC. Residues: CASSLGLAGGPENEQFF.

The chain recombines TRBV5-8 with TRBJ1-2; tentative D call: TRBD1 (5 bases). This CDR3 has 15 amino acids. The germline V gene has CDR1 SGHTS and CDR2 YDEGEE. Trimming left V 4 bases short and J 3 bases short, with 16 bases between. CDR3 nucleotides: TGTGCCAGCAGCCCCGGGGACCGAACCGACTATGGCTACACCTTC. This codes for CASSPGDRTDYGYTF.

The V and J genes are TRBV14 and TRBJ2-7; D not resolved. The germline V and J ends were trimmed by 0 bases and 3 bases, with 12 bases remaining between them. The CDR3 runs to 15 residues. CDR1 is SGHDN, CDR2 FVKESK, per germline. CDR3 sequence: CASSQDGPSIYEQYF. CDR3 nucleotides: TGTGCCAGCAGCCAAGATGGGCCCTCTATCTACGAGCAGTACTTC.

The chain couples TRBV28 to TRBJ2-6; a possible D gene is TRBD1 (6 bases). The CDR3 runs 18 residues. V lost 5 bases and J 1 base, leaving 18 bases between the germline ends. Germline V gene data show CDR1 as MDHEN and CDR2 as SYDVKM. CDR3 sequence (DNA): TGTGCCAGCAGTCCTAAGCCCGGACAGTCTTCTGGGGCCAACGTCCTGACTTTC. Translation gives CASSPKPGQSSGANVLTF.

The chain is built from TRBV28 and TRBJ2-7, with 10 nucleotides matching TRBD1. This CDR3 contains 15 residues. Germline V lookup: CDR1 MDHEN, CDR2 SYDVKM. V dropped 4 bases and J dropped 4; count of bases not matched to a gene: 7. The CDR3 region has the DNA TGTGCCAGCAGTTCGCCGGGACAGGGGCGGTACGAGCAGTACTTC. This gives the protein CASSSPGQGRYEQYF.

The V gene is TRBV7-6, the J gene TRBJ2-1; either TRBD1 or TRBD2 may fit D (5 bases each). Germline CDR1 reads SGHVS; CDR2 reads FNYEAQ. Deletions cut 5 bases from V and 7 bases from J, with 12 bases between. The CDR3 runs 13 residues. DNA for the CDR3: TGTGCCAGCAGCCTCCAGTGGGGGAATGAGCAGTTCTTC. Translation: CASSLQWGNEQFF.

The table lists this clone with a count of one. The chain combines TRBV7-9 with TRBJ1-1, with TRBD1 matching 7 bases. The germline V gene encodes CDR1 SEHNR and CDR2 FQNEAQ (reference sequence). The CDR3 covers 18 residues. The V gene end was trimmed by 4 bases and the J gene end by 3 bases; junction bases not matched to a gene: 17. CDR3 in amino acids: CASSSSRRGTWKDTEAFF. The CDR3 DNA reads TGTGCCAGCAGCTCTTCCCGCAGGGGGACATGGAAGGACACTGAAGCTTTCTTT. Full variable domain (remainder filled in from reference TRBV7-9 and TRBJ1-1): DTGVSQNPRHKITKRGQNVTFRCDPISEHNRLYWYRQTLGQGPEFLTYFQNEAQLEKSRLLSDRFSAERPKGSFSTLEIQRTEQGDSAMYLCASSSSRRGTWKDTEAFFGQGTRLTVV.

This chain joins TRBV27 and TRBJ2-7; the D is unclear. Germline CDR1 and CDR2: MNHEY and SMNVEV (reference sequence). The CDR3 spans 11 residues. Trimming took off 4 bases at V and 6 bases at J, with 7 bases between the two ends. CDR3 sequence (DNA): TGTGCCAGCAGTTCCTACCGCGAGCAGTACTTC. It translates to CASSSYREQYF.

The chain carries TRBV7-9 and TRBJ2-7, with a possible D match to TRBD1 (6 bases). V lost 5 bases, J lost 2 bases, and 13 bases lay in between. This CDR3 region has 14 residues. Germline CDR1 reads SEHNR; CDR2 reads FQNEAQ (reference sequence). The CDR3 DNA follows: TGTGCCAGCAGCACGCCAGGACAGACCTACGAGCAGTACTTC. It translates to CASSTPGQTYEQYF.